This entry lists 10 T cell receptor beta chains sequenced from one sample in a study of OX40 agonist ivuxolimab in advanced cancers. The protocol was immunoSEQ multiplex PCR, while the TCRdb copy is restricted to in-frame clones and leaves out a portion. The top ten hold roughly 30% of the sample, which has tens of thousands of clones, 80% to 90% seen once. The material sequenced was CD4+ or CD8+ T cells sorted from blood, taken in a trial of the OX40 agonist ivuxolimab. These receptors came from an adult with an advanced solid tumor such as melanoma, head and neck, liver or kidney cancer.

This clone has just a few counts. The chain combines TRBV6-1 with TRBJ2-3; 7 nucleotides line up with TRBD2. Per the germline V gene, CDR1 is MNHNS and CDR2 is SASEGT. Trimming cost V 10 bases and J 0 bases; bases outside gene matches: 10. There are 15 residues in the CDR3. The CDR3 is CATRLADSSTDTQYF. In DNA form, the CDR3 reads TGTGCCACCCGACTAGCAGACTCTAGCACAGATACGCAGTATTTT.

The CDR3 sequence: CATSRDRQGASYEQYF. For the CDR3, the DNA is TGTGCCACCAGCAGAGATCGTCAGGGGGCATCCTACGAGCAGTACTTC. The rearrangement links TRBV15 to TRBJ2-7, with TRBD1 identical over 8 bases. There are 16 residues in the CDR3. Trimming removed 0 bases from V and 1 base from J; junction bases left unmatched: 5. Germline values: CDR1 LNHNV, CDR2 YYDKDF (reference sequence).

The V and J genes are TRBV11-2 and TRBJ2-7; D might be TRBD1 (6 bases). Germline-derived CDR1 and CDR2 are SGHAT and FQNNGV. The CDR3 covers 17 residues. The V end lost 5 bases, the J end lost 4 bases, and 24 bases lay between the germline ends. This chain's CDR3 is CASSKTGLGIWKYEQYF. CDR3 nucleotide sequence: TGTGCCAGCAGCAAAACAGGGTTGGGGATATGGAAATACGAGCAGTACTTC. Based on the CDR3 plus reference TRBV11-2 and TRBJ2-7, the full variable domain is EAGVAQSPRYKIIEKRQSVAFWCNPISGHATLYWYQQILGQGPKLLIQFQNNGVVDDSQLPKDRFSAERLKGVDSTLKIQPAKLEDSAVYLCASSKTGLGIWKYEQYFGPGTRLTVT.

The CDR3 DNA reads as TGTGCCACCTCGGGGGGGGACAATGAGCAGTTCTTC. Its translation is CATSGGDNEQFF. The gene calls are TRBV28 and TRBJ2-1; 8 nucleotides align to TRBD2. From germline, CDR1 is MDHEN and CDR2 SYDVKM. This CDR3 spans 12 amino acids. V trimming: 10 bases; J trimming: 5 bases; junction bases outside the gene matches: 4.

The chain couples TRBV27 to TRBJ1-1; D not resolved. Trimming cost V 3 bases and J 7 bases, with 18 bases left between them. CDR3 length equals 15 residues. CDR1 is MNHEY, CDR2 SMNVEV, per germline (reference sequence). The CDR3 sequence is CASSFLGSSFHEAFF. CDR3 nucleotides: TGTGCCAGCAGTTTCTTGGGTAGTAGTTTTCATGAAGCTTTCTTT.

The CDR3 loop is CASSSRQDNEQFF. CDR3 coding DNA: TGTGCCAGCAGCTCCCGACAGGACAATGAGCAGTTCTTC. The chain uses TRBV7-9 and TRBJ2-1, with a possible D match to TRBD1 (6 bases). CDR1 is SEHNR, CDR2 FQNEAQ, per germline (reference sequence). The CDR3 totals 13 residues. Trimming removed 4 bases from V and 5 bases from J, with 9 bases in between.

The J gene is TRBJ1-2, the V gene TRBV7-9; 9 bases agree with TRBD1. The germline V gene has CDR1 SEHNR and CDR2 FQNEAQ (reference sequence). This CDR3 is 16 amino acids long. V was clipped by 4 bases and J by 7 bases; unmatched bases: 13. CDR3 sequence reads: CASSSSLGQGSSGYTF. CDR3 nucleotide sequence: TGTGCCAGCAGCTCGAGCTTGGGACAGGGCTCTAGTGGCTACACCTTC. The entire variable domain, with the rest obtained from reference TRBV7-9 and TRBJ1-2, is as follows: DTGVSQNPRHKITKRGQNVTFRCDPISEHNRLYWYRQTLGQGPEFLTYFQNEAQLEKSRLLSDRFSAERPKGSFSTLEIQRTEQGDSAMYLCASSSSLGQGSSGYTFGSGTRLTVV.

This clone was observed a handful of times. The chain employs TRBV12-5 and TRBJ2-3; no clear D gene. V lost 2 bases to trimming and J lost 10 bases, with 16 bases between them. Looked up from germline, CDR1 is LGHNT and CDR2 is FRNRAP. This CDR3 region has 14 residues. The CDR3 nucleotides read TGTGCTAGTGGTTTGAGCCAGATCAATGGGGCGCAGTATTTT. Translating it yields CASGLSQINGAQYF.

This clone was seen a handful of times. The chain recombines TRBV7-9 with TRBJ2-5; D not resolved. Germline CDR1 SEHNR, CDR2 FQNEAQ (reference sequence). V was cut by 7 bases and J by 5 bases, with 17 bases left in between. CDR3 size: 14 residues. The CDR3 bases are TGTGCCAGCAAATCACCAGGTACCCTGGAGACCCAGTACTTC. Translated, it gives CASKSPGTLETQYF.

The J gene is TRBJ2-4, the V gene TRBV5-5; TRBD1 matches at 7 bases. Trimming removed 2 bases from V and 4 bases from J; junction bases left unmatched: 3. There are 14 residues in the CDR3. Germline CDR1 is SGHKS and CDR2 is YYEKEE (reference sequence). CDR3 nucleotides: TGTGCCAGCAGCTTACGGACAGGAAAAAACATTCAGTACTTC. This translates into CASSLRTGKNIQYF.